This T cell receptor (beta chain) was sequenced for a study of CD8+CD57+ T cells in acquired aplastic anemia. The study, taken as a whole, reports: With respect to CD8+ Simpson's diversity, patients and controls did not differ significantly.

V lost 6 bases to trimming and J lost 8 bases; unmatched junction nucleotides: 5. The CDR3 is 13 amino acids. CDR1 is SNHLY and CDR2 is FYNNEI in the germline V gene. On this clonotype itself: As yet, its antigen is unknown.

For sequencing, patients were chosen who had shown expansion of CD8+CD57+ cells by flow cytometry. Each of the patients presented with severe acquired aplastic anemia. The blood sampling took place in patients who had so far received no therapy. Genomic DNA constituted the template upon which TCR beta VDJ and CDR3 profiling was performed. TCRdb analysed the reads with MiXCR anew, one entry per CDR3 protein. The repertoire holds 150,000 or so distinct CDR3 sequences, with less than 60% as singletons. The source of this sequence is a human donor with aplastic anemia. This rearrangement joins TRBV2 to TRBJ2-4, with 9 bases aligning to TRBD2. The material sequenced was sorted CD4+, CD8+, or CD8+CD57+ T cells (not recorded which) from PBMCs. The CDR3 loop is CASRGLAGYIQYF. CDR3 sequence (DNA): TGTGCCAGCAGGGGACTAGCAGGATACATTCAGTACTTC.